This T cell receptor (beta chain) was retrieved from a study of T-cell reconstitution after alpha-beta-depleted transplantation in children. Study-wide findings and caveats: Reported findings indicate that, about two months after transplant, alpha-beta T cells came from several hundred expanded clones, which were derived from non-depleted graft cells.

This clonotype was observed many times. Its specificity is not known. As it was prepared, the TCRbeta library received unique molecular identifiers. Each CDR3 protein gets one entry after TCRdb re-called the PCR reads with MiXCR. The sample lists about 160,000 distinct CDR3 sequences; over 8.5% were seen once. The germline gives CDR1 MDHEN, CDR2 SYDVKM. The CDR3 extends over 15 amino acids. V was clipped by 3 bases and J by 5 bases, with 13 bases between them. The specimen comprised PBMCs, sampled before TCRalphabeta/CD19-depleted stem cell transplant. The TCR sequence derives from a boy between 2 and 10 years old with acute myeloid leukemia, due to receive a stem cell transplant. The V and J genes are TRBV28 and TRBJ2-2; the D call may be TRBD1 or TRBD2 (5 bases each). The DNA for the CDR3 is TGTGCCAGCAGTTTCGGGGACCGAAGGACCGGGGAGCTGTTTTTT. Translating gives CASSFGDRRTGELFF.